A selection of T cell receptor beta chains follows, all from one sample in a study of early stage breast cancer tumors. Produced via immunoSEQ multiplex PCR; TCRdb's table is partial and in-frame only. The data show about 31,000 clones, with roughly 80% seen just once and about 4.3% held by the top ten. The sequenced material came from blood. These receptors all stem from a person aged 40 to 49 with breast cancer. Both conserved end residues are trimmed from each CDR3. Size is omitted from some rows. Given values are once, few, many or a class for expanded clones.

clone_size,v_call,cdr3_aa
NA,TRBV19,ASRETGVGEKLF
NA,TRBV4-3,ASSLRRFLHPPGELF
NA,TRBV6-1,ASSGLTGAGLSGVYIQY
once,TRBV7-8,ASSTTAGNTIY
NA,TRBV21-1,ASSKLWGPDGYT
NA,TRBV9,ASSVGAFSGNEQF
once,TRBV19,ASKPTSGRRGSGANVLT
NA,TRBV25-1,ASHRRGGATDTQY
NA,TRBV18,ASSRSNEDYNEQF
NA,TRBV9,ASSVAVNYGYT
few,TRBV2,ASNRDRDTGELF
once,TRBV7-2,ASSLEGFPGGDGYT
NA,TRBV7-2,ASSSPVTGSNEQY
few,TRBV7-9,ASSLGVTGDEQY
NA,TRBV10-3,AIGVGGINTGELF
NA,TRBV5-1,ASSLLLAYTGELF
NA,TRBV5-4,ASRRDSLSGELF
NA,TRBV21-1,ASSMGPGWITDTQY
NA,TRBV29-1,SVDATSGSEQY
NA,TRBV11-2,ASSARVGNTEAF
few,TRBV4-2,ASNHRGGKAF
NA,TRBV5-1,ASREVVAVSNEQF
NA,TRBV9,ASKKGTSTDTQY
once,TRBV4-3,ASSQDYSGNTIY
NA,TRBV29-1,SVRTGGEEKLF
NA,TRBV4-3,ASSQDHQETQY
NA,TRBV5-4,ASRNAGQGNTGELF
NA,TRBV30,AWSGGGGVYKNIQY
NA,TRBV19,ASSLSFAVNTEAF
NA,TRBV28,ASSSGGSGANVLT
once,TRBV6-5,ASSYGAGAYEQY
few,TRBV28,ASSFSPEIANEKLF